This T cell receptor beta chain was obtained from a study of shared clonotypes between healthy human individuals. Study outcomes and limitations: Researchers found naive subsets generally carried larger estimated richness than memory subsets. Among a handful of donors, about 5% of naive CD4 clonotypes were found in common. Sampling covered nothing but blood. Tissue TCR repertoires likely differ from those found in blood. Generation probabilities of non-shared clonotypes were lower (relative to those shared by all four donors).

Here immunoSEQ multiplex PCR was the method, and the copy in TCRdb shows in-frame clones only, minus some. The sample lists roughly 2,000,000 clones; just under 95% were seen once. As to this clone: Its antigen is undetermined. The same CDR3 also results from other DNA sequences found in this sample.

CD8 cells regarded as naive lacked CD45RO, were positively chosen for CCR7, and omitted terminally differentiated effector memory CD45RA+ cells. The germline V gene has CDR1 MGHDK and CDR2 SYGVNS. V lost 4 bases and J 1 base, leaving 2 bases between the germline ends. The CDR3 is 11 amino acids. The genes are TRBV25-1 and TRBJ2-7, with no clear D. The sequenced sample consisted of naive CD8+ T cells sorted from blood. This TCR was recovered from a man younger than 35 in good health. The CDR3 DNA reads TGTGCCAGCAGTGCTTCCTACGAGCAGTACTTC. It translates to CASSASYEQYF.